This T cell receptor beta chain was captured by sequencing in a study of blood T cell repertoires in COVID-19. Generated by immunoSEQ multiplex PCR, the TCRdb table keeps only in-frame clones and is missing some. Of 55,000 to 70,000 clones listed, more than 60% are singletons. Sequenced: peripheral blood. This TCR came from a human donor in a cohort sampled during active COVID-19.

The CDR3 bases are TGTGCCAGCAGCCAAGATCTAGCGGGGTCCCACGAGCAGTACTTC. As protein: CASSQDLAGSHEQYF. The chain has TRBV14 and TRBJ2-7; TRBD2 matches 9 bases. CDR1 is SGHDN and CDR2 is FVKESK in the germline V gene. This CDR3 is built from 15 residues. The V segment lost 0 bases and the J segment 5 bases; nucleotides outside the gene matches: 5.